Each of the 31 T cell receptor beta chains below was sequenced from the same sample in a study of blood T cells in healthy people across ages. The second PCR ran about 6 to 12 cycles with a sample-barcoded 5' primer and J-beta primers. From the 5' RACE reads, TCRdb called clonotypes with MiXCR, one entry per CDR3 protein. Here the sample spans about 1.1 million distinct CDR3 sequences, roughly two fifths being singletons. Sequences were obtained from blood. Receptors originate from a young man in good health.

This clonotype was observed a handful of times. The CDR3 loop reads CASSLLNRLGTDTQYF. CDR3 nucleotide sequence: TGTGCCAGCAGTTTATTAAACCGGTTAGGCACAGATACGCAGTATTTT. The V gene is TRBV27, the J gene TRBJ2-3, with D hard to call. The CDR3 has 16 amino acids. V dropped 1 base and J dropped 1 base, with 12 bases sitting between them. Germline CDR1 MNHEY, CDR2 SMNVEV (reference sequence).

V is TRBV9 and J is TRBJ2-1; 7 nucleotides agree with TRBD2. Germline-derived CDR1 and CDR2 are SGDLS and YYNGEE. J gave up 1 base and V 2 bases, and 9 bases lay outside the gene matches. The CDR3 runs 17 residues. The CDR3 protein is CASSVREGPLSYNEQFF. The DNA of the CDR3 is TGTGCCAGCAGCGTTAGGGAGGGGCCACTTTCCTACAATGAGCAGTTCTTC.

The chain joins TRBV18 to TRBJ2-5; TRBD1 matches 8 bases. V shed 3 bases, J shed 4 bases, and the junction held 16 bases outside the gene matches. CDR1 is KGHSH and CDR2 is LQKENI in the germline V gene. The CDR3 sequence is 18 residues long. The CDR3 is CASSPSDRVGMFRETQYF. In nucleotides, the CDR3 is TGTGCCAGCTCACCGTCGGACAGGGTGGGGATGTTTCGAGAGACCCAGTACTTC.

The chain uses TRBV6-5 and TRBJ2-1, with TRBD2 as a possible D gene (5 bases). The ends were cut back, 2 bases at V and 4 bases at J, with 9 bases in the middle. The CDR3 sequence is 14 residues long. Looked up from germline, CDR1 is MNHEY and CDR2 is SVGAGI. The CDR3 region has the DNA TGTGCCAGCAGTTACGGAGCGGAATACAATGAGCAGTTCTTC. It codes for CASSYGAEYNEQFF.

This chain joins TRBV20-1 and TRBJ2-6; D call uncertain. Germline lookup yields CDR1 DFQATT and CDR2 SNEGSKA (reference sequence). This CDR3 contains 14 residues. The V and J ends lost 0 bases and 4 bases respectively, with 7 bases between them. CDR3 DNA: TGCAGTGCTAGAGACTCGGCCGGGGCCAACGTCCTGACTTTC. Residues: CSARDSAGANVLTF.

This clonotype was detected only a few times. The genes are TRBV4-1 and TRBJ2-7; D is perhaps TRBD1 (6 bases). This CDR3 spans 14 amino acids. V dropped 0 bases and J dropped 3 bases, with 9 bases sitting between them. Per the germline V gene, CDR1 is MGHRA and CDR2 is YSYEKL. The CDR3 protein is CASSQERDNYEQYF. Here the CDR3 DNA reads TGCGCCAGCAGCCAAGAACGGGACAACTACGAGCAGTACTTC.

This clonotype was found many times. The chain combines TRBV7-2 with TRBJ2-7; no reliable D call. V lost 5 bases, J lost 3 bases, and 8 bases lay in between. The germline V gene encodes CDR1 SGHTA and CDR2 FQGNSA. This CDR3 is built from 12 residues. The CDR3 spells CASSPRSYEQYF. The DNA of the CDR3 is TGTGCCAGCAGCCCGCGAAGCTACGAGCAGTACTTC.

This clonotype was seen more than once but under ten times. This rearrangement joins TRBV5-6 to TRBJ1-2, with TRBD1 as a possible D gene (5 bases). The CDR3 has 15 amino acids. The ends were cut back, 3 bases at V and 5 bases at J, with 17 bases in the middle. The V gene's germline CDR1 is SGHDT and CDR2 YYEEEE. The CDR3 bases are TGTGCCAGCAGCTCCCCAGGCAGGGTGTGGTATGGCTACACCTTC. Translation: CASSSPGRVWYGYTF.

This clonotype was observed a handful of times. The genes are TRBV15 and TRBJ1-6; D is unclear. Germline CDR1 is LNHNV and CDR2 is YYDKDF (reference sequence). There are 15 residues in the CDR3. Trimming left V 5 bases short and J 7 bases short, with 15 bases between. Written as DNA, the CDR3 is TGTGCCACCAGCCCAGTCTCCCTGGGGAATTCACCCCTCCACTTT. This gives the protein CATSPVSLGNSPLHF.

This clonotype has more than one count but fewer than ten. The chain uses TRBV6-2 or TRBV6-3 and TRBJ1-1, with 9 bases identical to TRBD1. This CDR3 has 13 amino acids. J was trimmed by 5 bases and V by 6 bases; bases with no gene match: 4. Germline CDR1 reads MNHEY; CDR2 reads SVGEGT. This CDR3 reads CASSYRGQTEAFF. The CDR3 DNA reads as TGTGCCAGCAGCTACAGGGGGCAGACTGAAGCTTTCTTT.

The rearrangement links TRBV20-1 to TRBJ2-1; 8 bases line up with TRBD2. Looked up from germline, CDR1 is DFQATT and CDR2 is SNEGSKA (reference sequence). The CDR3 is 12 amino acids. After removal of 6 bases from V and 8 bases from J, the junction contained 6 bases not matched to a gene. The CDR3 loop reads CSAGTTSDEQFF. The CDR3 nucleotides are TGCAGTGCGGGAACGACTAGCGATGAGCAGTTCTTC.

This clonotype was counted at least ten times. V usage is TRBV10-3 and J usage is TRBJ2-3; 7 positions match TRBD2. The ends lost 6 bases at V and 2 bases at J; junction bases unmatched: 5. This CDR3 contains 14 residues. The germline gives CDR1 ENHRY, CDR2 SYGVKD. The CDR3 protein is CAISLAGVTDTQYF. DNA for the CDR3: TGTGCCATCAGCTTAGCGGGCGTCACAGATACGCAGTATTTT.

J is TRBJ2-2 and V is TRBV12-3 or TRBV12-4, with 8 bases fitting TRBD1. This CDR3 has 16 amino acids. Trimming took 5 bases from V and 1 from J; bases not matched to a gene: 6. This CDR3 reads CASSPTGVGNTGELFF. The CDR3 DNA is TGTGCCAGCAGTCCGACAGGGGTTGGGAACACCGGGGAGCTGTTTTTT.

The chain has TRBV27 and TRBJ1-1, with D possibly TRBD1 on 5 matching bases. Trimming pared 4 bases from V and 4 bases from J, leaving 19 bases between. The germline CDR1 and CDR2 sequences are MNHEY and SMNVEV (reference sequence). The CDR3 sequence is 16 residues long. CDR3 residues: CASSSYRGQVGTEAFF. The DNA of the CDR3 is TGTGCCAGCAGTTCCTACCGTGGACAAGTGGGCACTGAAGCTTTCTTT.

The V gene is TRBV7-9, the J gene TRBJ1-6; D is ambiguous. The germline V gene encodes CDR1 SEHNR and CDR2 FQNEAQ (reference sequence). CDR3 length: 17 amino acids. V was trimmed by 4 bases and J by 2 bases, leaving 15 bases between them. The DNA for the CDR3 is TGTGCCAGCAGCTCCGGGGATAGCGCGACCTATAATTCACCCCTCCACTTT. This sequence encodes CASSSGDSATYNSPLHF.

This chain links TRBV6-6 with TRBJ2-2; 8 bases map to TRBD2. Germline CDR1 MNHNY, CDR2 SVGAGI (reference sequence). The ends lost 7 bases at V and 7 bases at J; junction bases unmatched: 8. The CDR3 length is 14 residues. The CDR3 sequence: CASKDGGVFGELFF. CDR3 nucleotides: TGTGCCAGCAAGGACGGGGGGGTGTTCGGGGAGCTGTTTTTT.

V usage is TRBV13 and J usage is TRBJ1-1; no firm D call. V dropped 3 bases and J dropped 3 bases, with 8 bases sitting between them. CDR1 and CDR2 from the germline V gene are PRHDT and FYEKMQ (reference sequence). The length of the CDR3 is 13 residues. CDR3 residues: CASSFGAYTEAFF. The CDR3 DNA reads as TGTGCCAGCAGCTTTGGCGCATACACTGAAGCTTTCTTT. Full variable domain (remainder filled in from reference TRBV13 and TRBJ1-1): AAGVIQSPRHLIKEKRETATLKCYPIPRHDTVYWYQQGPGQDPQFLISFYEKMQSDKGSIPDRFSAQQFSDYHSELNMSSLELGDSALYFCASSFGAYTEAFFGQGTRLTVV.

This clonotype appeared many times. The chain combines TRBV20-1 with TRBJ2-7; D gene ambiguous. Germline assignment: CDR1 DFQATT and CDR2 SNEGSKA (reference sequence). With 4 bases removed from V and 3 bases from J, the gap between germline ends came to 13 bases. The CDR3 covers 13 residues. In DNA form, the CDR3 reads TGCAGTGCTACCCGGACGCCGGGCTACGAGCAGTACTTC. Translation: CSATRTPGYEQYF.

J is TRBJ1-2 and V is TRBV12-3 or TRBV12-4, with D hard to call. CDR3 length equals 13 residues. V shed 7 bases and J shed 5 bases, with 14 bases lying between them. The CDR3 DNA is TGTGCCAGCACCAAGGGATCGGGTTATGGCTACACCTTC. Translating it yields CASTKGSGYGYTF.

This chain connects TRBV20-1 to TRBJ1-1; TRBD1 might be the D (5 bases). The V gene's germline CDR1 is DFQATT and CDR2 SNEGSKA (reference sequence). This CDR3 is 13 amino acids long. The CDR3 region is CSVGRGVETEAFF. CDR3 bases: TGCAGCGTAGGGAGGGGTGTAGAGACTGAAGCTTTCTTT.

This clonotype was seen a few times. The chain couples TRBV20-1 to TRBJ2-7, with TRBD1 as a possible D gene (6 bases). Deletions cut 3 bases from V and 3 bases from J, with 15 bases between. Germline lookup yields CDR1 DFQATT and CDR2 SNEGSKA (reference sequence). The CDR3 is made up of 14 amino acids. In nucleotides, the CDR3 is TGCAGTGCTAGGAGGGGGACAAACAGCTACGAGCAGTACTTC. Its protein is CSARRGTNSYEQYF.

This clonotype appeared a few times. The V and J genes are TRBV6-5 and TRBJ1-2; no firm D call. The CDR3 has 13 residues. The germline V gene has CDR1 MNHEY and CDR2 SVGAGI. V lost 0 bases to trimming and J lost 4 bases, with 6 bases between them. As DNA, the CDR3 is TGTGCCAGCAGTTACTCAAGTCTCTATGGCTACACCTTC. Its protein is CASSYSSLYGYTF.

This clonotype was seen just once. V usage is TRBV18 and J usage is TRBJ1-1; TRBD1 might be the D (6 bases). The CDR3 has 15 residues. V lost 3 bases, J lost 5 bases, and 16 bases lay in between. Germline CDR1 reads KGHSH; CDR2 reads LQKENI. The DNA for the CDR3 is TGTGCCAGCTCACCTGGAGGGGGGCGTGGGACTGAAGCTTTCTTT. It codes for CASSPGGGRGTEAFF.

The chain couples TRBV7-3 to TRBJ2-2, with a possible D match to TRBD1 (5 bases). CDR3 length: 13 amino acids. Germline assignment: CDR1 SGHTA and CDR2 FQGTGA. The V end was cut by 7 bases, the J end by 1 base, with 7 bases between. CDR3 nucleotide sequence: TGTGCCAGCACTCAGGGGAACACCGGGGAGCTGTTTTTT. This codes for CASTQGNTGELFF.

This clonotype was counted between two and nine times. This chain joins TRBV4-1 and TRBJ1-2, with a weak D call TRBD1 (6 bases). This CDR3 contains 15 residues. Germline loops: CDR1 MGHRA, CDR2 YSYEKL. The germline V and J ends were trimmed by 2 bases and 5 bases, with 15 bases remaining between them. The CDR3 nucleotides read TGCGCCAGCAGCCAACTGGCTGGGACAAGGTATGGCTACACCTTC. Its protein is CASSQLAGTRYGYTF.

This clonotype came up a few times. This rearrangement joins TRBV7-2 to TRBJ2-1; no clear D. This CDR3 spans 17 amino acids. V was shortened by 0 bases and J by 0 bases, with 12 bases between the two germline ends. Germline V CDR1 and CDR2: SGHTA, FQGNSA. In nucleotides, the CDR3 is TGTGCCAGCAGCTTAGCGCGCTTGAGGAGCTCCTACAATGAGCAGTTCTTC. The encoded protein is CASSLARLRSSYNEQFF. The full variable domain, completed using reference TRBV7-2 and TRBJ2-1, is GAGVSQSPSNKVTEKGKDVELRCDPISGHTALYWYRQSLGQGLEFLIYFQGNSAPDKSGLPSDRFSAERTGGSVSTLTIQRTQQEDSAVYLCASSLARLRSSYNEQFFGPGTRLTVL.

This clonotype came up a few times. The chain has TRBV2 and TRBJ2-3, with D possibly TRBD1 on 5 matching bases. Germline CDR1 is SNHLY and CDR2 is FYNNEI. Trimming removed 3 bases at V and 2 bases at J, with 12 bases between. This CDR3 spans 15 amino acids. CDR3 nucleotides: TGTGCCAGCAGTGAGATTTGGGGCCTCACAGATACGCAGTATTTT. Translation gives CASSEIWGLTDTQYF.

This chain joins TRBV7-9 and TRBJ1-1; the D is unclear. V was cut by 1 base and J by 7 bases, with 7 bases left in between. The germline gives CDR1 SEHNR, CDR2 FQNEAQ (reference sequence). The CDR3 has 12 residues. The CDR3: CASSLERGEAFF. In DNA, the CDR3 is TGTGCCAGCAGCTTAGAGCGGGGTGAAGCTTTCTTT.

V usage is TRBV4-3 and J usage is TRBJ2-5, with 12 bases identical to TRBD2. CDR3 length: 16 amino acids. Per germline, CDR1 LGHNA and CDR2 YSLEER. Trimming cost V 0 bases and J 11 bases; bases outside gene matches: 10. The CDR3 bases are TGCGCCAGCAGCCAAGATACTAGCGGGGGGCTCTATGAGCAGTACTTC. It is translated as CASSQDTSGGLYEQYF.

The chain couples TRBV4-3 to TRBJ2-2; the D is unclear. CDR1 LGHNA and CDR2 YSLEER come from the germline V gene. The germline V and J ends were trimmed by 0 bases and 8 bases, with 7 bases remaining between them. The CDR3 is 13 amino acids. CDR3: CASSQDSIGELFF. The CDR3, as DNA: TGCGCCAGCAGCCAAGACAGCATAGGGGAGCTGTTTTTT.

V usage is TRBV6-1 and J usage is TRBJ1-1, with D possibly being TRBD1 (5 bases). The germline gives CDR1 MNHNS, CDR2 SASEGT. V lost 1 base and J 3 bases, leaving 9 bases between the germline ends. The CDR3 is made up of 14 amino acids. Here the CDR3 reads CASSEGGEYTEAFF. The CDR3 coding sequence is TGTGCCAGCAGTGAAGGGGGGGAATACACTGAAGCTTTCTTT.